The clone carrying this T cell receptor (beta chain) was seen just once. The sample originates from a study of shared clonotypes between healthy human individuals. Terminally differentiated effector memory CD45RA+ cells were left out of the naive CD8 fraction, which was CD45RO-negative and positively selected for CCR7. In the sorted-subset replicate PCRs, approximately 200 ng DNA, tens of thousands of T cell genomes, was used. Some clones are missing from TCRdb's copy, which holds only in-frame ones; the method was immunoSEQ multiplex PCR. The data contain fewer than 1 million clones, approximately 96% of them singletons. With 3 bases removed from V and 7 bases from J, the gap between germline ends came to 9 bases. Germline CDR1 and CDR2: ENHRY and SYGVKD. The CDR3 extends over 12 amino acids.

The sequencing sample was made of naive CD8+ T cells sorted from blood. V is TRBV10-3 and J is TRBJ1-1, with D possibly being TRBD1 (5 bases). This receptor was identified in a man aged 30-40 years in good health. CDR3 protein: CAISESRVEAFF. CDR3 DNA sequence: TGTGCCATCAGTGAAAGCAGGGTTGAAGCTTTCTTT.